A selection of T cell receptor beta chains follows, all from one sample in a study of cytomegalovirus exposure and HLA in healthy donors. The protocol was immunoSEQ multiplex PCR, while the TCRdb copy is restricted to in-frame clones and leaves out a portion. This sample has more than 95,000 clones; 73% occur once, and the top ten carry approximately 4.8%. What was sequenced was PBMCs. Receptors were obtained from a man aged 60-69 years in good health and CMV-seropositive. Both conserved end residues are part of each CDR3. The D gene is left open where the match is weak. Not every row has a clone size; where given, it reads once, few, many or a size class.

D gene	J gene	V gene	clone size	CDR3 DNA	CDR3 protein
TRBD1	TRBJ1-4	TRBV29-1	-	TGCAGCGTGGGGGACAGGGGGTCCCCAACTAATGAAAAACTGTTTTTT	CSVGDRGSPTNEKLFF
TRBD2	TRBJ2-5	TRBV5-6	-	TGTGCCAGCAGCTTACCTAGCGGGGGCCAGGAGACCCAGTACTTC	CASSLPSGGQETQYF
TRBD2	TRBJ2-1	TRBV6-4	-	TGTGCCAGCACCCGCTCTAGCGGGGGGGCCGGTTTAGGAAATGAGCAGTTCTTC	CASTRSSGGAGLGNEQFF
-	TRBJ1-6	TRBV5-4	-	TGTGCCAGCAGCTTGGATATGACAGTGAATTCACCCCTCCACTTT	CASSLDMTVNSPLHF
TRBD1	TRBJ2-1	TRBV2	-	TGTGCCAGCAGTGGAGGGTGGGGGACAGGAGACAATGAGCAGTTCTTC	CASSGGWGTGDNEQFF
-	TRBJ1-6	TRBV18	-	TGTGCCAGCCGTTTCGGGAGAGATAATTCACCCCTCCACTTT	CASRFGRDNSPLHF
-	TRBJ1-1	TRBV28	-	TGTGCCAGCAGTTTATCTGCAGGGGAAACTGAAGCTTTCTTT	CASSLSAGETEAFF
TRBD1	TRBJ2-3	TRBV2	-	TGTGCCAGCAGTCCGCGGGACAGGAGGACAGATACGCAGTATTTT	CASSPRDRRTDTQYF
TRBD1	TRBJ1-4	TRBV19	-	TGTGCCAGTAGTAGGGGGACAGCTACAACTAATGAAAAACTGTTTTTT	CASSRGTATTNEKLFF
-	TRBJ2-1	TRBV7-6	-	TGTGCCAGCAGCTTTCCTTGGAGGTCATACAATGAGCAGTTCTTC	CASSFPWRSYNEQFF
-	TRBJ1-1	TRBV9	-	TGTGCCAGCAGCGTAGTGAAATCCTTCAAGGACGGGAACACTGAAGCCTTCTTT	CASSVVKSFKDGNTEAFF
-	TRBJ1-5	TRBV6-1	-	TGTGCCAGCAGTGGGGCGGGGGTCAATCAGCCCCAGCATTTT	CASSGAGVNQPQHF
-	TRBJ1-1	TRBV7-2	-	TGTGCCAGCAGCTTAGGGCAGAACACTGAAGCTTTCTTT	CASSLGQNTEAFF
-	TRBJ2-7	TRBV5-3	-	TGTGCCCGGGGAGTAGGTTGCGAGCAGTACTTC	CARGVGCEQYF
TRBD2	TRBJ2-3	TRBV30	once	TGTGCCTGGACAGATAGCGGGGCCGCAGATACGCAGTATTTT	CAWTDSGAADTQYF
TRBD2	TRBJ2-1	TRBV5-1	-	TGCGCCAGCAGCTTGGGCGGGGGGTCCTACAATGAGCAGTTCTTC	CASSLGGGSYNEQFF
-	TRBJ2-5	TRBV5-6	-	TGTGCCAGCAGCTTGGAGGACTCGACCCAGTACTTC	CASSLEDSTQYF
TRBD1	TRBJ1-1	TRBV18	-	TGTGCCAGCTCACAGGGGACAGGGGTCGATGAAGCTTTCTTT	CASSQGTGVDEAFF
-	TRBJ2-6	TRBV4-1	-	TGCGCCAGCAGACAGACCCCTCTCCCTGGGGCCAACGTCCTGACTTTC	CASRQTPLPGANVLTF
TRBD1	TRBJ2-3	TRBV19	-	TGTGCCAGTAGTATTCAGGGGGCGAAAGATACGCAGTATTTT	CASSIQGAKDTQYF
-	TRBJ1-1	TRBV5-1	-	TGCGCCAGCAGTGTCCTCCTTGGGGGGGATGTGAACACTGAAGCTTTCTTT	CASSVLLGGDVNTEAFF
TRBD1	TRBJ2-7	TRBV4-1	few	TGCGCCAGCAGCCAGGATAGACAGGGTTTCTACGAGCAGTACTTC	CASSQDRQGFYEQYF
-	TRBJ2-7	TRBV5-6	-	TGTGCCAGCAGCCGCGGACAGAACTACGAGCAGTACTTC	CASSRGQNYEQYF
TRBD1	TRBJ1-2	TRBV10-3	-	TGTGCCATCAGTGAGTCGACGGGACAGGCCTATGGCTACACCTTC	CAISESTGQAYGYTF
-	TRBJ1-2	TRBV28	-	TGTGCCAGCAGTTTTTCAGGGCAGAATGGCTACACCTTC	CASSFSGQNGYTF
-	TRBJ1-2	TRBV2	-	TGTGCCAGCAGTGTCGGGGGGGCGGACGGGTATGGCTACACCTTC	CASSVGGADGYGYTF
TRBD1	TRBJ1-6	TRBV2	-	TGTGCCAGCAGTAACAGGGGAGATAATTCACCCCTCCACTTT	CASSNRGDNSPLHF
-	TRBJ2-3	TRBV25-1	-	TGTGCCAGCAGTGAAGGCGGGGCAAACAAGGGGGATACGCAGTATTTT	CASSEGGANKGDTQYF
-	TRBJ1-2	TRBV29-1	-	TGCAGCGTTGACTTGCGGCAGGGTGTCTACACCTTC	CSVDLRQGVYTF
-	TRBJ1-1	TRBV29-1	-	TGCAGCTCAGGGTTGAGTAAGCCTGAAGCTTTCTTT	CSSGLSKPEAFF
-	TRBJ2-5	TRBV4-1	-	TGCGCCAGCAGCCAGAGAGGGGGAGAGACCCAGTACTTC	CASSQRGGETQYF
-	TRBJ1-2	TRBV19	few	TGTGCCAGTAGTATGCTTGGGAGGATCAGCGGAGCGGTGCTTCACTATGGCTACACCTTC	CASSMLGRISGAVLHYGYTF
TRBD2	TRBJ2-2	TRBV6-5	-	TGTGCCAGCAGTTACGGCCTAGCGGGGATAGGAGGGGAGCTGTTTTTT	CASSYGLAGIGGELFF